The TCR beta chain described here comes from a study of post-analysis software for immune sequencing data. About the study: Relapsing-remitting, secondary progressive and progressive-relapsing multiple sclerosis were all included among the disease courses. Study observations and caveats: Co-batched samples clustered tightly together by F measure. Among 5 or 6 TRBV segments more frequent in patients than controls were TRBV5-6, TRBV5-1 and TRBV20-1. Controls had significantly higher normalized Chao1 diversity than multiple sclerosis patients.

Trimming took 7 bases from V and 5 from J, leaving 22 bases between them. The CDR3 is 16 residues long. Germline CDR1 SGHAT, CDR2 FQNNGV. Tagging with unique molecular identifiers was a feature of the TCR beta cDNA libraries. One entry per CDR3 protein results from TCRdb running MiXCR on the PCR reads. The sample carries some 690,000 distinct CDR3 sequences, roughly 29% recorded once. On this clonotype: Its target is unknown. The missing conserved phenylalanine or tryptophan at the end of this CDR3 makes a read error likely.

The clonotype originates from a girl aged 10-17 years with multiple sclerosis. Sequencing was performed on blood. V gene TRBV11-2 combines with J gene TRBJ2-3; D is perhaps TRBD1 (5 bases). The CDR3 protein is CASTRWGQGRGDTQYS. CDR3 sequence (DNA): TGTGCCAGCACCCGATGGGGTCAGGGAAGGGGAGATACGCAGTATTCT.